This T cell receptor beta chain was profiled in a study of T cells expressing NK-cell markers. Study at large: Investigators obtained TCR beta repertoires from sorted CD3+CD56+NKG2C+, CD3+CD56+NKG2C- and CD3+CD56-NKG2C+ T cells.

The germline V gene has CDR1 SGHKS and CDR2 YYEKEE (reference sequence). This CDR3 region has 15 residues. Study-level findings and limits: Several donors likewise had their CD3+CD56-NKG2C+ fraction led by these clonotypes.

With respect to this clonotype: Its antigen is unknown.

Generation of TCR beta cDNA was performed by 5'RACE template switching incorporating UMIs. TCRdb reprocessed the 5' RACE reads and keeps a single row for each CDR3 protein, giving no DNA. This sample's clone table lists 400,000 to 550,000 distinct CDR3 sequences. The sequenced sample was blood T cells: a sorted CD56 or NKG2C T cell subset, CD4+ or CD8+ T cells, or bulk PBMC T cells (not recorded which). This TCR was recovered from a woman aged 18-70 years in good health. The rearrangement joins TRBV5-5 to TRBJ1-2. CDR3 sequence: CASSLAGGSLYGYTF.